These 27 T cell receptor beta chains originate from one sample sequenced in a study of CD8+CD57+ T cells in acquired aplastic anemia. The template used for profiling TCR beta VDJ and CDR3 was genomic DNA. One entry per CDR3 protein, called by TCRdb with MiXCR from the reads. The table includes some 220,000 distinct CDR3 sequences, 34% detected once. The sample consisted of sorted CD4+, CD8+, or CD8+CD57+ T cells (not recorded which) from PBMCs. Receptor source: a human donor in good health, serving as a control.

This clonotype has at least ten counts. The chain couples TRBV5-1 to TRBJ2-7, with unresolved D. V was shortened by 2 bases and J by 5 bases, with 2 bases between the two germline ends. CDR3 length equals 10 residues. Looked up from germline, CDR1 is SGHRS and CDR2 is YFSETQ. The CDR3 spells CASSLDEQYF. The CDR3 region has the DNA TGCGCCAGCAGCTTAGACGAGCAGTACTTC.

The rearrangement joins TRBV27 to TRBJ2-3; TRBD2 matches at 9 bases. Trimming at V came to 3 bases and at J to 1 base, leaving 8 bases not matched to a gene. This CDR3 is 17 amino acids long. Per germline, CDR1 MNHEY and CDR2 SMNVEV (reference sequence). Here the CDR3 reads CASSFWRGGNGTDTQYF. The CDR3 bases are TGTGCCAGCAGTTTTTGGCGGGGGGGAAACGGCACAGATACGCAGTATTTT.

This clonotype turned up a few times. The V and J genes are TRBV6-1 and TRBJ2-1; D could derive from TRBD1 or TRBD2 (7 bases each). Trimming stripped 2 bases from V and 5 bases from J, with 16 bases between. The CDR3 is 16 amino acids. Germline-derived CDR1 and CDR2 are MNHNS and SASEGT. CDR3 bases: TGTGCCAGCAGTGAAAGGTCAGGGGGGGCCCACAATGAGCAGTTCTTC. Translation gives CASSERSGGAHNEQFF.

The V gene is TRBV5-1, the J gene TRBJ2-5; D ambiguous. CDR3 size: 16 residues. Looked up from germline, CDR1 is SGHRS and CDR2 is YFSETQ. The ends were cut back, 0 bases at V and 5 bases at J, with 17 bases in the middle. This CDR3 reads CASSLDLVEIRETQYF. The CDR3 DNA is TGCGCCAGCAGCTTGGATCTAGTCGAGATTCGGGAGACCCAGTACTTC.

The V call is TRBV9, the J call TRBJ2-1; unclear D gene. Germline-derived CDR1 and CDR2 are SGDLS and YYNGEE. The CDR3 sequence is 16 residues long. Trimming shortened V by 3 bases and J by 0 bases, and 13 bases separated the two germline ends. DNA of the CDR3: TGTGCCAGCAGCGGGCGCCGGGTCAGCTCCTACAATGAGCAGTTCTTC. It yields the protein CASSGRRVSSYNEQFF.

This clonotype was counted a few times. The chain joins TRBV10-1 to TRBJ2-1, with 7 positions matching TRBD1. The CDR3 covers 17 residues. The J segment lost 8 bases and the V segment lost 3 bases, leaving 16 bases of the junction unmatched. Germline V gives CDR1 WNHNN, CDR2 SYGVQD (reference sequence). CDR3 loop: CASSDTTSVTGSYEQFF. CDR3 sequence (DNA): TGCGCCAGCAGTGATACGACATCAGTGACAGGGTCATATGAGCAGTTCTTC.

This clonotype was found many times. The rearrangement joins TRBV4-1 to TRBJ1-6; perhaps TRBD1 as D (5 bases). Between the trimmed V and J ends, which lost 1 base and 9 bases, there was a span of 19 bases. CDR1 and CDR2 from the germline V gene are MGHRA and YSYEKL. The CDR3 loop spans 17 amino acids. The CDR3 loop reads CASSQGEGTVRGSPLHF. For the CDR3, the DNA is TGCGCCAGCAGCCAAGGGGAGGGGACCGTTCGGGGTTCACCCCTCCACTTT.

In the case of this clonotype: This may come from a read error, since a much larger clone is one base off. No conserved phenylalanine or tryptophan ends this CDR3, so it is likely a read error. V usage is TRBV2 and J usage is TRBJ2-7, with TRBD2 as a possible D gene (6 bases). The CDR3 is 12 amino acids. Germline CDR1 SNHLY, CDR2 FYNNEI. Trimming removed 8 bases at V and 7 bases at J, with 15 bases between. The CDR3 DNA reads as TGTGCCAGCGGGGGGTCGGGGCTGGAGCAGTACCTC. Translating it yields CASGGSGLEQYL.

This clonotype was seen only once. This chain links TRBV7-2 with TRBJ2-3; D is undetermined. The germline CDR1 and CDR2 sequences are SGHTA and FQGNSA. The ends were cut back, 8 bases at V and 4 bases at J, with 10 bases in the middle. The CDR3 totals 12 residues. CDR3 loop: CASQGFSDTQYF. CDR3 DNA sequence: TGTGCCAGCCAAGGGTTTTCAGATACGCAGTATTTT.

The CDR3 DNA sequence: TGTGCCATCAGTGAATGGTTGTACAATGAGCAGTTCTTC. This sequence encodes CAISEWLYNEQFF. The V and J genes are TRBV10-3 and TRBJ2-1; D not resolved. CDR1 and CDR2 from the germline V gene are ENHRY and SYGVKD. The CDR3 is 13 amino acids. Trimming took 3 bases from V and 4 from J, leaving 7 bases between them.

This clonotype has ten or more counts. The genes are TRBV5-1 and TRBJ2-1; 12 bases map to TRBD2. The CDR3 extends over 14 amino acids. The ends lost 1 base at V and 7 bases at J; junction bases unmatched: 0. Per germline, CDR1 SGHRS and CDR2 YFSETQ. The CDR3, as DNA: TGCGCCAGCAGCTTGACTAGCGGGAGGAATGAGCAGTTCTTC. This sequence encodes CASSLTSGRNEQFF. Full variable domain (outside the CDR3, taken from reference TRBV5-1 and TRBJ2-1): KAGVTQTPRYLIKTRGQQVTLSCSPISGHRSVSWYQQTPGQGLQFLFEYFSETQRNKGNFPGRFSGRQFSNSRSEMNVSTLELGDSALYLCASSLTSGRNEQFFGPGTRLTVL.

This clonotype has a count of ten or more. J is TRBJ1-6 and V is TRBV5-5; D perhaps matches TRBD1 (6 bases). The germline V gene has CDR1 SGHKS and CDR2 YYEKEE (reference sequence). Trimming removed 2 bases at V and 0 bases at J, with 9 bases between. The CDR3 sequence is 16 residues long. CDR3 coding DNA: TGTGCCAGCAGCTTACAGGGTGGCTCCTATAATTCACCCCTCCACTTT. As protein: CASSLQGGSYNSPLHF. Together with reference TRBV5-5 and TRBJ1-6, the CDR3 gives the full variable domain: DAGVTQSPTHLIKTRGQQVTLRCSPISGHKSVSWYQQVLGQGPQFIFQYYEKEERGRGNFPDRFSARQFPNYSSELNVNALLLGDSALYLCASSLQGGSYNSPLHFGNGTRLTVT.

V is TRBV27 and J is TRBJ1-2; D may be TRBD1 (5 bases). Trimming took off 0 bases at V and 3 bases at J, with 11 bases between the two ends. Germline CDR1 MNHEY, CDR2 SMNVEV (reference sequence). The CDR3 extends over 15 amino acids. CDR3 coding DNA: TGTGCCAGCAGTTTATCAACAGGCTTGGACTATGGCTACACCTTC. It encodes CASSLSTGLDYGYTF.

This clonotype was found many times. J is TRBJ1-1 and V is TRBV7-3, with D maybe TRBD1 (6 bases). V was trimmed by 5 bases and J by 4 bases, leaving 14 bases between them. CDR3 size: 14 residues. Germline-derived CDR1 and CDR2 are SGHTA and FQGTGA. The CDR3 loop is CASSPSPGVTEAFF. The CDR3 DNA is TGTGCCAGCAGCCCAAGCCCAGGGGTCACTGAAGCTTTCTTT.

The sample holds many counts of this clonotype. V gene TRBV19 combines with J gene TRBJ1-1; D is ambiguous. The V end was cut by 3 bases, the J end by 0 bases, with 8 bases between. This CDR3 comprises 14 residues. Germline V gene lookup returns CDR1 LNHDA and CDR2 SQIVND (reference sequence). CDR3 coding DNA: TGTGCCAGTAGTATCTCTCTATTGAACACTGAAGCTTTCTTT. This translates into CASSISLLNTEAFF.

CDR3 protein: CASSHLRTSGFQETQYF. CDR3 in DNA: TGTGCCAGCAGTCACCTACGGACTAGCGGGTTCCAAGAGACCCAGTACTTC. The rearrangement joins TRBV16 to TRBJ2-5, with 11 bases lining up with TRBD2. J lost 1 base, V lost 6 bases, and 10 bases had no gene match. The CDR3 runs 17 residues. Looked up from germline, CDR1 is KGHSY and CDR2 is FQNENV.

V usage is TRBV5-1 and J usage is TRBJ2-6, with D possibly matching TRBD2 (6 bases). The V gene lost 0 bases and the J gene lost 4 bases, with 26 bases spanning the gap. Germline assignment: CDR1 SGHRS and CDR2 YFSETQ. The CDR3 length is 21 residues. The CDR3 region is CASSLEPRDTGAVRGANVLTF. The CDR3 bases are TGCGCCAGCAGCTTGGAGCCCAGGGATACGGGAGCTGTTAGGGGGGCCAACGTCCTGACTTTC.

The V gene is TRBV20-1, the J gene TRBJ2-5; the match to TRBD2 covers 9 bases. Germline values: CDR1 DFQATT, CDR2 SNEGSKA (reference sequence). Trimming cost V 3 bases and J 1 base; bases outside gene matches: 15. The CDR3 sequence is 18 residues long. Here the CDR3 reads CSASPLTSGVGGQETQYF. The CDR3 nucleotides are TGCAGTGCTAGCCCCCTGACTAGCGGAGTTGGGGGCCAAGAGACCCAGTACTTC.

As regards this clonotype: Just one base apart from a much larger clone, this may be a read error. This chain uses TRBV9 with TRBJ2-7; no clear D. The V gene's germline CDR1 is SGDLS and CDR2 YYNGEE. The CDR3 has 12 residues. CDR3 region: CASSVEVGEQHF. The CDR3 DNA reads TGTGCCAGCAGCGTAGAGGTAGGAGAGCAGCACTTC.

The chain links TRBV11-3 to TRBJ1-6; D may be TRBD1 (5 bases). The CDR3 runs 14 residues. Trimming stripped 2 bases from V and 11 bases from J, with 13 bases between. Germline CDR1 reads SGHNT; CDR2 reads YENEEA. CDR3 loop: CASSLWGMRTPLHF. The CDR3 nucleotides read TGTGCCAGCAGCTTATGGGGGATGAGAACACCCCTCCACTTT.

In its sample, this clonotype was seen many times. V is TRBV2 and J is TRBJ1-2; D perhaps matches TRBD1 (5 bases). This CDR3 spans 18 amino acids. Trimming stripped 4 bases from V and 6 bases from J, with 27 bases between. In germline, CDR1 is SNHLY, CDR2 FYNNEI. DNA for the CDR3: TGTGCCAGCAGTGCGAGTCACAACCCGGGGACTTTGGGGGATGGCTACACCTTC. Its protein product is CASSASHNPGTLGDGYTF.

CDR3 in DNA: TGTGCCAGCAGCGTAACGTTGGAGGGCGGCGACTACACCTTC. It codes for CASSVTLEGGDYTF. The rearrangement links TRBV9 to TRBJ1-2; D is unclear. The CDR3 covers 14 residues. Germline V gene sequence: CDR1 SGDLS, CDR2 YYNGEE. The ends were cut back, 1 base at V and 10 bases at J, with 17 bases in the middle.

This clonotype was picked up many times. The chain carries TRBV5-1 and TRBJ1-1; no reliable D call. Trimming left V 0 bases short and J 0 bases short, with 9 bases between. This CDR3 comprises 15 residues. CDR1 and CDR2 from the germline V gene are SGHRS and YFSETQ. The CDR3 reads CASSLAGGLNTEAFF. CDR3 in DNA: TGCGCCAGCAGCTTGGCCGGCGGCTTGAACACTGAAGCTTTCTTT.

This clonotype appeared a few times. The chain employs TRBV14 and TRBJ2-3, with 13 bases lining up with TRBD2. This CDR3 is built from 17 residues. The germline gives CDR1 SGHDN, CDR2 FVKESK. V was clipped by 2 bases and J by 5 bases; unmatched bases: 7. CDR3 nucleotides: TGTGCCAGCAGCCAAATTGGGACTAGCGGGGCTAAAGATACGCAGTATTTT. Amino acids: CASSQIGTSGAKDTQYF.

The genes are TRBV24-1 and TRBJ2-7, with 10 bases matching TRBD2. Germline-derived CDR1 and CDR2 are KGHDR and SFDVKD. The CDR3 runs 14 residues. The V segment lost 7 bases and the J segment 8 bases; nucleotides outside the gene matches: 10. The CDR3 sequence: CATSGLAAPTQQYF. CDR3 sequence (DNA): TGTGCCACCAGCGGACTAGCGGCCCCTACCCAGCAGTACTTC.

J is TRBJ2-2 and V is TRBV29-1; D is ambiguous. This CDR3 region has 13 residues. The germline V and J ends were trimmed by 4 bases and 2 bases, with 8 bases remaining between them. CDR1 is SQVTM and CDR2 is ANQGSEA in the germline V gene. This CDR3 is CSVVGENTGELFF. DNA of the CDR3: TGCAGCGTTGTAGGTGAAAACACCGGGGAGCTGTTTTTT.

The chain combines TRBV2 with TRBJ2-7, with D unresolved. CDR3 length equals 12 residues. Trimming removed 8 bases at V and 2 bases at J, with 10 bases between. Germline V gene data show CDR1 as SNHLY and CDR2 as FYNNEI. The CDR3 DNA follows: TGTGCCAGCCAGCAGCCCCCCTACGAGCAGTACTTC. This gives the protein CASQQPPYEQYF. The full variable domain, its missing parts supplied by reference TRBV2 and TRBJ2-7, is EPEVTQTPSHQVTQMGQEVILRCVPISNHLYFYWYRQILGQKVEFLVSFYNNEISEKSEIFDDQFSVERPDGSNFTLKIRSTKLEDSAMYFCASQQPPYEQYFGPGTRLTVT.